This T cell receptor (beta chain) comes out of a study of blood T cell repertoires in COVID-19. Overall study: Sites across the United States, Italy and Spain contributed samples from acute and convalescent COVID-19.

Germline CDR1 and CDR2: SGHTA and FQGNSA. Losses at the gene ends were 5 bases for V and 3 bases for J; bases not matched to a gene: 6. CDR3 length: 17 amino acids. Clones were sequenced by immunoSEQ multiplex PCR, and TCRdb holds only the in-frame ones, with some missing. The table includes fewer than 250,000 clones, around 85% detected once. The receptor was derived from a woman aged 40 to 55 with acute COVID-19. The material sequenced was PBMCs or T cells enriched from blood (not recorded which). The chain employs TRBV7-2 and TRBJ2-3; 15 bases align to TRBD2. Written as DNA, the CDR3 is TGTGCCAGCAGCCCCGCGGGACTAGCGGGAGGTACAGATACGCAGTATTTT. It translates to CASSPAGLAGGTDTQYF.